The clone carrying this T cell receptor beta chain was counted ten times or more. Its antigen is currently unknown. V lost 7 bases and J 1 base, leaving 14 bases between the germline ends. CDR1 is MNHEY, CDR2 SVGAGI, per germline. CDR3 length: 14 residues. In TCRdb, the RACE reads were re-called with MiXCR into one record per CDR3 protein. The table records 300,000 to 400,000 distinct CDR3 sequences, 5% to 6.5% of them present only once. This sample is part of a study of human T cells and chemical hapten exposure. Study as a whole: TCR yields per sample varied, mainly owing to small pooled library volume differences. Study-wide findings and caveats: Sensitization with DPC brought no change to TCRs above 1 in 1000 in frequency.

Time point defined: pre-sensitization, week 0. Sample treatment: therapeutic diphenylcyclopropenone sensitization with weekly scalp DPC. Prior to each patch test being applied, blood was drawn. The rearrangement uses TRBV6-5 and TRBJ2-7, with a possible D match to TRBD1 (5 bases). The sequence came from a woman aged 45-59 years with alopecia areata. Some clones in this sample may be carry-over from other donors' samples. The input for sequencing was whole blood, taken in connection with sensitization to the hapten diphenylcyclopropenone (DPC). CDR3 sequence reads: CASKVQGTSYEQYF. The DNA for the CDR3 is TGTGCCAGCAAGGTCCAGGGAACTTCCTACGAGCAGTACTTC.